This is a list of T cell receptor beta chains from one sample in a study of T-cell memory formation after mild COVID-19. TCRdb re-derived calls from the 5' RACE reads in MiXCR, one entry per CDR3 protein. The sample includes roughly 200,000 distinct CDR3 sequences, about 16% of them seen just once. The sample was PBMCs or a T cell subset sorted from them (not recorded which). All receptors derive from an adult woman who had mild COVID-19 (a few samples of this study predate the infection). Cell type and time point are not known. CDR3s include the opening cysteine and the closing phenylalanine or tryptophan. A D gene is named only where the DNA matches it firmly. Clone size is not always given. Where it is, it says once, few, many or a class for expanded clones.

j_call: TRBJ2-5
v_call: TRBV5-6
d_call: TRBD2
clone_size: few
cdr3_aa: CASSVGLAGQETQYF
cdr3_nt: TGTGCCAGCAGCGTGGGACTAGCGGGACAAGAGACCCAGTACTTC

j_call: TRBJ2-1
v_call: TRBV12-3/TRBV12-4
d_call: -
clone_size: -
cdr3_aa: CASSPRGGLGNEQFF
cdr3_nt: TGTGCCAGCAGTCCCCGGGGCGGGTTGGGGAATGAGCAGTTCTTC

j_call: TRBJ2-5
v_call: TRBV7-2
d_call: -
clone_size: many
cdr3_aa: CASSAGGWGRQETQYF
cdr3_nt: TGTGCCAGCAGCGCCGGCGGATGGGGAAGGCAAGAGACCCAGTACTTC

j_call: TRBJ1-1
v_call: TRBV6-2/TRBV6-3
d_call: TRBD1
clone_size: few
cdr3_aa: CASSQGGPEAFF
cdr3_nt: TGTGCCAGCAGTCAAGGGGGCCCTGAAGCTTTCTTT

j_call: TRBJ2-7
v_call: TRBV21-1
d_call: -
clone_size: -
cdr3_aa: CASSRRITLGLADSYEQYF
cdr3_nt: TGTGCCAGCAGCCGACGAATAACTTTAGGACTAGCGGATTCCTACGAGCAGTACTTC

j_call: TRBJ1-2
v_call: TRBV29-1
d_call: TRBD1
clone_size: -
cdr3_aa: CSDTAGGGYTF
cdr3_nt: TGCAGCGACACCGCAGGGGGCGGCTACACCTTC

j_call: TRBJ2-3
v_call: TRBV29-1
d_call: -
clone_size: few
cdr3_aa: CSVGTHTGSDTQYF
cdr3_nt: TGCAGCGTTGGCACCCACACAGGGTCAGATACGCAGTATTTT

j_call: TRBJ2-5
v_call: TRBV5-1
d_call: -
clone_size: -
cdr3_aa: CASSFPGHGETQYF
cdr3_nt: TGCGCCAGCAGCTTCCCGGGGCATGGGGAGACCCAGTACTTC

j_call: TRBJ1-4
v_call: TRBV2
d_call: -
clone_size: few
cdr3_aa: CATVRTVATNEKLFF
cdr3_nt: TGTGCCACCGTTAGGACGGTTGCAACTAATGAAAAACTGTTTTTT

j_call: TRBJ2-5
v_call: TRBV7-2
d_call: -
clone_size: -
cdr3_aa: CASSLVGTTSETQYF
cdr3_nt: TGTGCCAGCAGCTTAGTTGGGACAACGTCCGAGACCCAGTACTTC

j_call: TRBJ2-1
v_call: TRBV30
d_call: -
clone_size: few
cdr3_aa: CAWSWRNSYNEQFF
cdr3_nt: TGTGCCTGGAGCTGGCGCAATTCCTACAATGAGCAGTTCTTC

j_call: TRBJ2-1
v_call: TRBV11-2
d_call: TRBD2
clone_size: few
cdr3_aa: CASSPASGNFDEQFF
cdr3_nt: TGTGCCAGCAGCCCCGCTAGCGGGAATTTCGATGAGCAGTTCTTC

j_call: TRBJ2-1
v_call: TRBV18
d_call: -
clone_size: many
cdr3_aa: CASSPSTGVVDEQFF
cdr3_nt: TGTGCCAGCTCACCATCTACGGGAGTGGTGGATGAGCAGTTCTTC

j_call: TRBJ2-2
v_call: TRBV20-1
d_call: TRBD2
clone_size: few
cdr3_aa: CSANLAGSYTGELFF
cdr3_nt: TGCAGTGCTAACCTAGCGGGGAGCTACACCGGGGAGCTGTTTTTT

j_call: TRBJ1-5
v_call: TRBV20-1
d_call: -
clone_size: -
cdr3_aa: CSARGEGGYSNQPQHF
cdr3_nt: TGCAGTGCGAGAGGGGAAGGCGGTTATAGCAATCAGCCCCAGCATTTT

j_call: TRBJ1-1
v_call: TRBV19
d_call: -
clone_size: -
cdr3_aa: CASSTVNTEAFF
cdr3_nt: TGTGCCAGTAGTACGGTGAACACTGAAGCTTTCTTT

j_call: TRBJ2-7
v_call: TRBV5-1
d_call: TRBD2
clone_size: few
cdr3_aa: CASSLMDSSGSYEQYF
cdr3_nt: TGCGCCAGCAGCTTGATGGATAGTAGCGGGAGCTACGAGCAGTACTTC

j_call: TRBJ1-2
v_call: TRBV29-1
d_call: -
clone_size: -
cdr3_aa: CSVDRGARNYGYTF
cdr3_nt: TGCAGCGTTGATCGTGGTGCTCGCAACTATGGCTACACCTTC

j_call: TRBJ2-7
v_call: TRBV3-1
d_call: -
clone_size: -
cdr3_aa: CASSPLRTGASYEQYF
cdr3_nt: TGTGCCAGCAGCCCCTTACGGACGGGGGCGTCCTACGAGCAGTACTTC

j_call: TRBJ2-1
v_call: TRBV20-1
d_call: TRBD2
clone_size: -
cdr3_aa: CSAKEGSGSLNEQFF
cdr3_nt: TGCAGTGCAAAGGAAGGTAGCGGGAGTTTAAATGAGCAGTTCTTC

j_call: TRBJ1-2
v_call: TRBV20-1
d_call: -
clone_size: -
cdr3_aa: CSARLRGGSLYGYTF
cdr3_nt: TGCAGTGCTCGGCTGAGAGGAGGGAGCCTCTATGGCTACACCTTC

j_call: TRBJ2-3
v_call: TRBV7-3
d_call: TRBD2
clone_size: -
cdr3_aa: CASSSSGRAGGNTDTQYF
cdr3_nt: TGTGCCAGCAGCTCCTCGGGTCGGGCGGGAGGTAACACAGATACGCAGTATTTT

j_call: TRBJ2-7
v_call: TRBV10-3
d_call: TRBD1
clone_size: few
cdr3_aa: CATTGGYEQYF
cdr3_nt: TGTGCCACCACAGGGGGATACGAGCAGTACTTC

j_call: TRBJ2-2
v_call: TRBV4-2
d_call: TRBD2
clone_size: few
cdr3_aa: CASSQGGGLADELFF
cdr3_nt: TGTGCCAGCAGCCAAGGTGGGGGACTAGCAGACGAGCTGTTTTTT

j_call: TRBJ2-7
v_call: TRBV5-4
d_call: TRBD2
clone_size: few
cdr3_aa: CASSLRAGGPRYEQYF
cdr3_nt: TGTGCCAGCAGCTTGCGAGCGGGAGGGCCACGGTACGAGCAGTACTTC

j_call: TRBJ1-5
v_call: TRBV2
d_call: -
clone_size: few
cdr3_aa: CASRGDSNQPQHF
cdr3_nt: TGTGCCAGCAGGGGAGATAGCAATCAGCCCCAGCATTTT

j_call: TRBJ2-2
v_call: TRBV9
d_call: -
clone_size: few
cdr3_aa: CASTPFGEGTGELFF
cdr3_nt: TGTGCCAGCACCCCTTTCGGGGAAGGCACCGGGGAGCTGTTTTTT

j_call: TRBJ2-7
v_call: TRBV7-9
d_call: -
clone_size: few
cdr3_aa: CASSLVPHYEQYF
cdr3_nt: TGTGCCAGCAGCTTAGTGCCCCACTACGAGCAGTACTTC

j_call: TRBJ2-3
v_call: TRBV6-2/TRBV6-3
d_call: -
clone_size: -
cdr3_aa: CASSYSPGQEISNTQYF
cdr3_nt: TGTGCCAGCAGTTATTCTCCGGGACAAGAGATTTCAAATACGCAGTATTTT

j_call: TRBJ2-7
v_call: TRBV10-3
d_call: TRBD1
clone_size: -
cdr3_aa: CAISGTGGEQYF
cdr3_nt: TGTGCCATCAGTGGGACAGGGGGCGAGCAGTACTTC

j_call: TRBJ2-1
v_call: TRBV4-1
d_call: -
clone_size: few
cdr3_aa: CASSQDGRGAYNEQFF
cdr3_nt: TGCGCCAGCAGCCAAGATGGGAGGGGGGCCTACAATGAGCAGTTCTTC

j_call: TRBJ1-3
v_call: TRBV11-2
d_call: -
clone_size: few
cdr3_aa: CASSPHTSNTIYF
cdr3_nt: TGTGCCAGCAGCCCACACACGTCAAACACCATATATTTT

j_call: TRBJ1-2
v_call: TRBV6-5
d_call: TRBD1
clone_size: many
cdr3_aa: CASRLKTGLSGYTF
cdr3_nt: TGTGCCAGCAGGCTAAAGACAGGGTTGAGTGGCTACACCTTC

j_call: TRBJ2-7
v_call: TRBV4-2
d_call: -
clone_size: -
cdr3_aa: CASSQGDTTSYEQYF
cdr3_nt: TGTGCCAGCAGCCAGGGGGACACAACGTCCTACGAGCAGTACTTC

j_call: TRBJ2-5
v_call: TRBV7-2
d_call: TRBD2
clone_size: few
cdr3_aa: CASSFRPARGGQETQYF
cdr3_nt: TGTGCCAGCAGCTTTCGGCCCGCGCGGGGGGGCCAAGAGACCCAGTACTTC

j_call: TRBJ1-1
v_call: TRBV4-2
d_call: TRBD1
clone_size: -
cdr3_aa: CASSQRTGGMNTEAFF
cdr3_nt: TGTGCCAGCAGCCAAAGGACAGGGGGCATGAACACTGAAGCTTTCTTT

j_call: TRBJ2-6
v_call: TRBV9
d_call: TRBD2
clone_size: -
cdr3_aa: CASSVERGGSGANVLTF
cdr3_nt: TGTGCCAGCAGCGTAGAGCGGGGGGGCTCTGGGGCCAACGTCCTGACTTTC

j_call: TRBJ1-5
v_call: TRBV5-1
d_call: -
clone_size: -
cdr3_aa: CASSASGQSNQPQHF
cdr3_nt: TGCGCCAGCAGCGCCTCTGGGCAGTCCAATCAGCCCCAGCATTTT

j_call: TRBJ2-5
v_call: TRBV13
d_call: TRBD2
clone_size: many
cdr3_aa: CASSLVGLAGVEETQYF
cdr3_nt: TGTGCCAGCAGCTTAGTGGGACTAGCGGGAGTCGAGGAGACCCAGTACTTC

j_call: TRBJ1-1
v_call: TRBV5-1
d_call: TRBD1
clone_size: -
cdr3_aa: CASRPGQWWAEAFF
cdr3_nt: TGCGCCAGCAGACCGGGACAGTGGTGGGCTGAAGCTTTCTTT

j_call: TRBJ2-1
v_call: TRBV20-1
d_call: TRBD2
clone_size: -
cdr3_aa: CSARLAGGGNNEQFF
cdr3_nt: TGCAGTGCTAGACTAGCGGGAGGAGGAAACAATGAGCAGTTCTTC

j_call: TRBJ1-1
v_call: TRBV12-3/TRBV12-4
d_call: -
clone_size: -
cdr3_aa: CASSLVEEGTEAFF
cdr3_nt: TGTGCCAGCAGTTTAGTGGAGGAGGGCACTGAAGCTTTCTTT